These T cell receptor beta chains were read from a single sample in a study of blood T cell repertoires in COVID-19. Measured with immunoSEQ multiplex PCR; TCRdb has only the in-frame clones, and not every one. In the table there are approximately 210,000 clones, 75% to 85% of which are singletons. Sequences were obtained from PBMCs or T cells enriched from blood (not recorded which). These receptors came from a woman between 45 and 65 years old with acute COVID-19. Each CDR3 is given with its conserved first and last residue. D genes are given only for firm matches. Some rows have no size entry. The others give once, few or many, or a class for an expanded clone.

j_call v_call clone_size d_call cdr3_aa cdr3_nt
TRBJ1-5 TRBV9 - TRBD1 CASSTSTGDQPQHF TGTGCCAGCAGCACCTCCACAGGGGATCAGCCCCAGCATTTT
TRBJ1-6 TRBV4-3 - TRBD1 CASSQDGDSQTPLHF TGCGCCAGCAGCCAAGACGGGGACAGCCAGACCCCCCTCCACTTT
TRBJ1-1 TRBV18 - - CASSPPSGGKGAEAFF TGTGCCAGCTCACCACCGAGCGGGGGGAAAGGCGCTGAAGCTTTCTTT
TRBJ2-2 TRBV7-2 - - CASSLVGAVTGELFF TGTGCCAGCAGCTTAGTAGGGGCAGTCACCGGGGAGCTGTTTTTT
TRBJ1-5 TRBV19 - - CASRPWPKNSNQPQHF TGTGCCAGTAGACCATGGCCAAAGAATAGCAATCAGCCCCAGCATTTT
TRBJ1-5 TRBV5-1 - - CASSLAGVSGQPQHF TGCGCCAGCAGCTTGGCCGGGGTCTCGGGGCAGCCCCAGCATTTT
TRBJ1-1 TRBV18 - - CASSPERGHTEAFF TGTGCCAGCTCACCAGAGAGAGGGCACACTGAAGCTTTCTTT
TRBJ2-2 TRBV5-6 - - CASSFPTGHGELFF TGTGCCAGCAGCTTTCCCACAGGGCACGGGGAGCTGTTTTTT
TRBJ2-4 TRBV5-6 - TRBD2 CASSLGTSGGSVYF TGTGCCAGCAGCTTAGGGACTAGCGGGGGGAGCGTGTACTTC
TRBJ1-6 TRBV3-1/TRBV3-2 - - CASSQQSRISPLHF TGTGCCAGCAGCCAACAAAGCAGGATTTCACCCCTCCACTTT
TRBJ1-1 TRBV5-1 - TRBD1 CASSLGQGSTEAFF TGCGCCAGCAGCTTGGGACAGGGTAGCACTGAAGCTTTCTTT
TRBJ2-3 TRBV9 few TRBD2 CASSVAGSGGAGPNTQYF TGTGCCAGCAGCGTAGCCGGCAGCGGGGGGGCGGGTCCGAATACGCAGTATTTT
TRBJ1-1 TRBV24-1 - - CATGGDSGTEAFF TGTGCCACCGGGGGGGACTCGGGCACTGAAGCTTTCTTT
TRBJ2-3 TRBV9 - - CASSVGLSQSTDTQYF TGTGCCAGCAGCGTGGGACTGTCTCAGAGCACAGATACGCAGTATTTT
TRBJ1-2 TRBV27 few - CASSSRIQGGGYTF TGTGCCAGCAGTTCGAGGATACAGGGTGGCGGCTACACCTTC
TRBJ2-1 TRBV4-1 - TRBD2 CASSQDNGGGPSRVGDEQFF TGCGCCAGCAGCCAAGATAACGGGGGGGGCCCCAGTCGAGTCGGCGATGAGCAGTTCTTC
TRBJ1-4 TRBV2 - - CASSDGGKLFF TGTGCCAGCAGTGACGGGGGAAAACTGTTTTTT
TRBJ1-5 TRBV28 - - CASSFGFQPQHF TGTGCCAGCAGTTTCGGGTTTCAGCCCCAGCATTTT
TRBJ1-4 TRBV4-1 - - CASSQDFEVTNEKLFF TGCGCCAGCAGCCAAGATTTCGAGGTAACTAATGAAAAACTGTTTTTT
TRBJ2-2 TRBV9 - TRBD2 CASSVGGGSPNTGELFF TGTGCCAGCAGCGTAGGGGGCGGGAGCCCGAACACCGGGGAGCTGTTTTTT
TRBJ1-1 TRBV7-3 - - CASSSQVGRANTEAFF TGTGCCAGCAGCTCCCAGGTGGGCAGGGCGAACACTGAAGCTTTCTTT